The entry below describes one T cell receptor (beta chain). Its antigen is undetermined. The sample originates from a study of regulatory and conventional T cells in RAG deficiency. Findings of the study overall: Omenn patients showed >80% Treg-Tconv overlap and shorter CDR3 lengths. Other subsets showed about 10-fold reductions, but Treg unique TCR beta sequences fell about 100-fold in these patients.

Genomic DNA came from blood conventional CD4+ T cells gated CD25-low CD127-high. From germline, CDR1 is SGDLS and CDR2 YYNGEE. The CDR3 contains 15 residues. The V gene lost 4 bases and the J gene lost 2 bases, with 15 bases spanning the gap. TCRdb keeps only in-frame clones here, not all; method: immunoSEQ multiplex PCR. The table shows more than 35,000 clones, with approximately 90% occurring only once. The sample also formed part of further work on regulatory T cells. That report adds: The PCR used 52 TRBV and 13 TRBJ primers.

The material sequenced was CD4+ effector T cells sorted from blood. This clonotype was obtained from a human donor in good health. The rearrangement uses TRBV9 and TRBJ2-5; possible D gene TRBD1, 6 bases. The CDR3 sequence: CASSSQGSWQETQYF. CDR3 DNA sequence: TGTGCCAGCAGCTCCCAGGGGAGTTGGCAAGAGACCCAGTACTTC.